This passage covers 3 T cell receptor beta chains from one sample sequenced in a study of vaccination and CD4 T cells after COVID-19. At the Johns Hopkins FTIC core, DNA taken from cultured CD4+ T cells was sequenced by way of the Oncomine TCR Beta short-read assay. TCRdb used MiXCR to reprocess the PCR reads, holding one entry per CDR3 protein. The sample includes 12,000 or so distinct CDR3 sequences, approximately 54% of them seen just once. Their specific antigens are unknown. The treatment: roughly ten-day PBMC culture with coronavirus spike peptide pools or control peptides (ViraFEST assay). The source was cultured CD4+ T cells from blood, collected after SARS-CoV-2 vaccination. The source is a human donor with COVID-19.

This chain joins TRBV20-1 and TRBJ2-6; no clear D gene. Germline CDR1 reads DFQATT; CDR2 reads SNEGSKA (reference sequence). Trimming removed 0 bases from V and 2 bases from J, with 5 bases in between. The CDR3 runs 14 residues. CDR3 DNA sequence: TGCAGTGCTAGAGAAGGGACTGGGGCCAACGTCCTGACTTTC. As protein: CSAREGTGANVLTF.

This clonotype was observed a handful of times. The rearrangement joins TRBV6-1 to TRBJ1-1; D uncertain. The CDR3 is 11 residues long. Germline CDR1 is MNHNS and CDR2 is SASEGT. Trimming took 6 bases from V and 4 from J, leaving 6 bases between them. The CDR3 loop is CASSRSTEAFF. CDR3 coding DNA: TGTGCCAGCAGCCGGAGCACTGAAGCTTTCTTT.

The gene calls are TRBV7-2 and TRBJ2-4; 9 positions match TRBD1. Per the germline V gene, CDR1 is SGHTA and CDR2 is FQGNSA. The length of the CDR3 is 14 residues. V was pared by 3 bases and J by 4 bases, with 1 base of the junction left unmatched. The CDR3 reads CASSLGTGKNIQYF. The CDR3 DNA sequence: TGTGCCAGCAGCTTGGGGACAGGGAAAAACATTCAGTACTTC. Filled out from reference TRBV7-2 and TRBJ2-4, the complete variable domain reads GAGVSQSPSNKVTEKGKDVELRCDPISGHTALYWYRQSLGQGLEFLIYFQGNSAPDKSGLPSDRFSAERTGGSVSTLTIQRTQQEDSAVYLCASSLGTGKNIQYFGAGTRLSVL.